The rows below give T cell receptor beta chains drawn from one sample of a study of spatial heterogeneity in lung cancer. TCRdb used MiXCR to reprocess the 5' RACE reads, holding one entry per CDR3 protein. The profile shows 45,000 or so distinct CDR3 sequences, approximately 7.6% of them singletons. Sequenced here: PBMCs, sampled at surgery. These TCRs come from a female donor with early-stage non-small cell lung cancer. Each CDR3 is given with its conserved first and last residue. A D gene is named only where the DNA matches it firmly. Size values are once, few and many counts, or a class for expanded clones, and some rows have none.

TRBJ2-5,-,TRBV20-1,-,CSATTTAGETQYF,TGCAGTGCTACCACCACAGCCGGGGAGACCCAGTACTTC
TRBJ2-2,-,TRBV24-1,many,CATSDGPNTGELFF,TGTGCCACCAGTGATGGACCGAACACCGGGGAGCTGTTTTTT
TRBJ2-5,TRBD2,TRBV5-1,few,CASSLVLAGETQYF,TGCGCCAGCAGCTTGGTGTTAGCGGGGGAGACCCAGTACTTC
TRBJ1-1,-,TRBV11-1,-,CASSFSGTLNTEAFF,TGTGCCAGCAGCTTCTCTGGAACCCTGAACACTGAAGCTTTCTTT
TRBJ1-1,-,TRBV7-2,many,CASSLMAQNTEAFF,TGTGCCAGCAGCTTAATGGCTCAGAACACTGAAGCTTTCTTT
TRBJ1-1,TRBD1,TRBV6-1,few,CASSLDRVDTEAFF,TGTGCCAGCAGCCTCGACAGGGTGGACACTGAAGCTTTCTTT
TRBJ2-7,TRBD2,TRBV7-2,-,CASSLDVAGYEQYF,TGTGCCAGCAGCTTAGACGTAGCGGGGTACGAGCAGTACTTC
TRBJ2-1,-,TRBV21-1,many,CASLEGRLPNEQFF,TGTGCCAGCCTCGAAGGGAGATTGCCAAATGAGCAGTTCTTC
TRBJ2-5,TRBD1,TRBV12-3/TRBV12-4,few,CASSTGAQTQYF,TGTGCCAGCAGTACAGGGGCCCAGACCCAGTACTTC
TRBJ2-1,-,TRBV19,-,CASSNPGGRRNEQFF,TGTGCCAGTAGTAATCCAGGGGGGAGGCGGAATGAGCAGTTCTTC
TRBJ1-1,TRBD1,TRBV7-2,few,CASSYRGPDTEAFF,TGTGCCAGCAGCTACAGGGGGCCGGACACTGAAGCTTTCTTT